The next 30 T cell receptor beta chains were all read from a single sample in a study of shared clonotypes between healthy human individuals. This table comes from immunoSEQ multiplex PCR, and its TCRdb copy is limited to in-frame clones, with some not included. The sample records roughly 700,000 clones, over 65% being singletons. Sequenced input: memory CD4+ T cells sorted from blood. Indicated subset: CD45RA-negative fraction. All receptors derive from a woman in her twenties or thirties in good health.

The chain couples TRBV28 to TRBJ1-1; the D is unclear. The CDR3 consists of 14 residues. CDR1 MDHEN and CDR2 SYDVKM come from the germline V gene. Trimming stripped 2 bases from V and 4 bases from J, with 11 bases between. The CDR3 region has the DNA TGTGCCAGCAGTTTAACCGCCCCGGGCACTGAAGCTTTCTTT. This codes for CASSLTAPGTEAFF.

The CDR3 here is CASSLLGAQADTQYF. In nucleotides, the CDR3 is TGCGCCAGCAGCTTGCTAGGGGCGCAGGCAGATACGCAGTATTTT. The genes are TRBV5-1 and TRBJ2-3, with a tentative D call TRBD1 (5 bases). Germline V gives CDR1 SGHRS, CDR2 YFSETQ. The CDR3 loop spans 15 amino acids. V lost 1 base, J lost 4 bases, and 13 bases lay in between. The full variable domain, in which reference TRBV5-1 and TRBJ2-3 provide the parts outside the CDR3, is KAGVTQTPRYLIKTRGQQVTLSCSPISGHRSVSWYQQTPGQGLQFLFEYFSETQRNKGNFPGRFSGRQFSNSRSEMNVSTLELGDSALYLCASSLLGAQADTQYFGPGTRLTVL.

V and J are TRBV28 and TRBJ2-2; D is unresolved. Between the trimmed V and J ends, which lost 8 bases and 1 base, there was a span of 5 bases. The CDR3 has 12 residues. Germline-derived CDR1 and CDR2 are MDHEN and SYDVKM. The CDR3 reads CASLKNTGELFF. CDR3 bases: TGTGCCAGCCTTAAGAACACCGGGGAGCTGTTTTTT.

The J gene is TRBJ2-3, the V gene TRBV4-2, with 9 bases that match TRBD2. V gave up 4 bases and J gave up 5 bases; unmatched junction bases: 13. The CDR3 covers 17 residues. Germline CDR1 LGHNA, CDR2 YNFKEQ. CDR3 in amino acids: CASSLKVASGNGDTQYF. The DNA for the CDR3 is TGTGCCAGCAGCCTCAAGGTGGCTAGCGGGAACGGAGATACGCAGTATTTT.

The chain employs TRBV7-3 and TRBJ2-3; 14 positions match TRBD2. This CDR3 is 17 amino acids long. CDR1 is SGHTA, CDR2 FQGTGA, per germline. V was clipped by 5 bases and J by 4 bases; unmatched bases: 8. The CDR3 sequence: CASSPGLAGVLADTQYF. CDR3 DNA: TGTGCCAGCAGCCCGGGACTAGCGGGAGTCTTGGCAGATACGCAGTATTTT.

This clone was detected only a few times. The chain carries TRBV7-9 and TRBJ2-3, with TRBD2 matching 11 bases. From germline, CDR1 is SEHNR and CDR2 FQNEAQ (reference sequence). CDR3 length equals 17 residues. V was pared by 5 bases and J by 4 bases, with 11 bases of the junction left unmatched. The DNA for the CDR3 is TGTGCCAGCAGCGGTCGCGCTTTAGCGGGAGGGGCAGATACGCAGTATTTT. Its translation is CASSGRALAGGADTQYF.

The V gene is TRBV11-2, the J gene TRBJ1-2; D is unclear. Germline loops: CDR1 SGHAT, CDR2 FQNNGV. The CDR3 runs to 13 residues. V lost 1 base, J lost 2 bases, and 5 bases lay in between. CDR3: CASSLGRNYGYTF. The DNA of the CDR3 is TGTGCCAGCAGCTTAGGACGGAACTATGGCTACACCTTC.

The chain couples TRBV2 to TRBJ1-1; 8 bases fit TRBD1. The CDR3 is made up of 14 amino acids. Per germline, CDR1 SNHLY and CDR2 FYNNEI. V lost 6 bases to trimming and J lost 6 bases; unmatched junction nucleotides: 9. CDR3 DNA: TGTGCCAGCAGAAAAGAGACAGGGGAGGCTGAAGCTTTCTTT. Amino acids: CASRKETGEAEAFF.

For this clone: This same CDR3 is encoded by further DNA sequences in the sample. The chain has TRBV2 and TRBJ1-2, with D possibly matching TRBD1 (5 bases). The germline V and J ends were trimmed by 4 bases and 2 bases, with 8 bases remaining between them. The CDR3 is made up of 13 amino acids. Germline CDR1 and CDR2: SNHLY and FYNNEI. The CDR3 here is CASSGQLNYGYTF. The CDR3 coding sequence is TGTGCCAGCAGTGGACAGTTAAACTATGGCTACACCTTC.

Worth noting for this clone: The sample contains more than one DNA sequence encoding this CDR3. The chain has TRBV5-1 and TRBJ2-5; D gene unclear. The CDR3 contains 13 residues. Trimming took 2 bases from V and 1 from J, leaving 6 bases between them. Germline CDR1 SGHRS, CDR2 YFSETQ. CDR3 protein: CASSFSVQETQYF. CDR3 nucleotide sequence: TGCGCCAGCAGCTTTAGTGTCCAAGAGACCCAGTACTTC.

This clone was counted a few times. J is TRBJ1-2 and V is TRBV30, with D unclear. Germline values: CDR1 GTSNPN, CDR2 SVGIG (reference sequence). This CDR3 contains 11 residues. V gave up 8 bases and J gave up 4 bases, with 11 bases separating them. Here the CDR3 reads CASSPAYGYTF. Written as DNA, the CDR3 is TGTGCCAGCTCTCCCGCCTATGGCTACACCTTC.

The chain uses TRBV6-5 and TRBJ2-2; TRBD2 aligns across 7 bases. V was pared by 2 bases and J by 2 bases, with 2 bases of the junction left unmatched. The CDR3 extends over 15 amino acids. Germline V lookup: CDR1 MNHEY, CDR2 SVGAGI. DNA for the CDR3: TGTGCCAGCAGTTACGGCGGGAGTAACACCGGGGAGCTGTTTTTT. Its protein product is CASSYGGSNTGELFF.

The chain combines TRBV2 with TRBJ2-1; D is ambiguous. Trimming removed 1 base from V and 5 bases from J, with 6 bases in between. Germline CDR1 is SNHLY and CDR2 is FYNNEI. The CDR3 runs to 13 residues. The CDR3 loop reads CASSEGENNEQFF. DNA for the CDR3: TGTGCCAGCAGTGAAGGCGAGAACAATGAGCAGTTCTTC.

The rearrangement uses TRBV5-4 and TRBJ1-3; tentatively, D is TRBD1 (5 bases). This CDR3 has 16 residues. The germline V and J ends were trimmed by 0 bases and 0 bases, with 10 bases remaining between them. Germline V gene lookup returns CDR1 SGHNT and CDR2 YYREEE (reference sequence). The CDR3 is CASSLGGGTSGNTIYF. CDR3 nucleotide sequence: TGTGCCAGCAGCTTGGGTGGGGGAACCTCTGGAAACACCATATATTTT.

The genes are TRBV14 and TRBJ2-7, with 11 positions matching TRBD2. Trimming at V came to 4 bases and at J to 2 bases, leaving 7 bases not matched to a gene. CDR3 length: 16 amino acids. The germline CDR1 and CDR2 sequences are SGHDN and FVKESK. The CDR3 DNA sequence: TGTGCCAGCAGCCCACTCGGGACTAGCGGCACCTACGAGCAGTACTTC. Protein sequence: CASSPLGTSGTYEQYF.

The rearrangement joins TRBV5-6 to TRBJ2-7; 9 bases align to TRBD2. CDR3 length: 15 amino acids. V was pared by 2 bases and J by 0 bases, with 3 bases of the junction left unmatched. The germline V gene encodes CDR1 SGHDT and CDR2 YYEEEE. CDR3 in DNA: TGTGCCAGCAGCTTTATAGCGGGAGACTCCTACGAGCAGTACTTC. Amino acid sequence: CASSFIAGDSYEQYF.

The sample holds a few counts of this clone. The chain is built from TRBV11-2 and TRBJ2-7, with TRBD2 identical over 9 bases. CDR3 length: 18 residues. From germline, CDR1 is SGHAT and CDR2 FQNNGV. Trimming removed 5 bases from V and 4 bases from J; junction bases left unmatched: 18. The CDR3 reads CASSASGGSGGFYYEQYF. CDR3 sequence (DNA): TGTGCCAGCAGCGCCTCCGGGGGTAGCGGGGGATTCTATTACGAGCAGTACTTC.

The rearrangement uses TRBV27 and TRBJ2-7; D possibly corresponds to TRBD2 (5 bases). The germline V gene encodes CDR1 MNHEY and CDR2 SMNVEV (reference sequence). V shed 5 bases and J shed 2 bases, with 10 bases lying between them. This CDR3 comprises 13 residues. The CDR3: CASSGSGAYEQYF. The CDR3 DNA reads as TGTGCCAGCAGTGGAAGCGGAGCCTACGAGCAGTACTTC.

The chain carries TRBV27 and TRBJ2-3; D unresolved. The V gene's germline CDR1 is MNHEY and CDR2 SMNVEV (reference sequence). V lost 3 bases to trimming and J lost 0 bases, with 10 bases between them. This CDR3 contains 15 residues. The CDR3 bases are TGTGCCAGCAGTTTGGACGGTACAAGCACAGATACGCAGTATTTT. This codes for CASSLDGTSTDTQYF.

V and J are TRBV5-1 and TRBJ2-3, with 8 bases that match TRBD1. With V trimmed by 1 base and J by 1 base, 8 bases remained unmatched. CDR1 is SGHRS, CDR2 YFSETQ, per germline. The CDR3 extends over 17 amino acids. DNA of the CDR3: TGCGCCAGCAGCTTGCCGGAGACAGGGGTGGGCACAGATACGCAGTATTTT. This encodes CASSLPETGVGTDTQYF.

This chain joins TRBV18 and TRBJ1-5; TRBD1 aligns across 8 bases. With 8 bases clipped from V and 5 bases from J, the junction kept 5 bases outside the gene matches. CDR3 length: 13 amino acids. The germline V gene has CDR1 KGHSH and CDR2 LQKENI. The DNA for the CDR3 is TGTGCCAGCACCGGGACAGGCGATCAGCCCCAGCATTTT. This gives the protein CASTGTGDQPQHF.

J is TRBJ2-3 and V is TRBV18; D perhaps matches TRBD2 (5 bases). The CDR3 is 15 residues long. Germline CDR1 KGHSH, CDR2 LQKENI. Trimming shortened V by 3 bases and J by 2 bases, and 12 bases separated the two germline ends. CDR3 sequence: CASSPGSGYTDTQYF. DNA for the CDR3: TGTGCCAGCTCACCGGGCAGCGGATACACAGATACGCAGTATTTT.

The chain is built from TRBV7-2 and TRBJ2-5; the match to TRBD2 covers 7 bases. The V gene's germline CDR1 is SGHTA and CDR2 FQGNSA. The ends lost 5 bases at V and 5 bases at J; junction bases unmatched: 14. The CDR3 consists of 16 residues. CDR3 sequence (DNA): TGTGCCAGCAGCCAGGCTCTAGCGGCCCGCCGCGAGACCCAGTACTTC. Its translation is CASSQALAARRETQYF.

In its sample, this clone was seen a few times. CDR3 sequence (DNA): TGTGCCAGCTCACCCGGGACAGGCGAGGTTAATGGCTACACCTTC. Its translation is CASSPGTGEVNGYTF. The chain carries TRBV18 and TRBJ1-2; 8 bases match TRBD1. CDR1 is KGHSH, CDR2 LQKENI, per germline. There are 15 residues in the CDR3. The trim removed 3 bases at V and 6 bases at J, leaving 9 bases unmatched.

This clone was counted at least ten times. The CDR3 region is CASSLGSSSSYEQYF. The CDR3 coding sequence is TGTGCCAGCAGCTTAGGTAGCAGTAGCTCCTACGAGCAGTACTTC. The chain couples TRBV7-2 to TRBJ2-7, with D uncertain. The CDR3 loop spans 15 amino acids. Per germline, CDR1 SGHTA and CDR2 FQGNSA. V shed 1 base and J shed 0 bases, with 10 bases lying between them.

The chain carries TRBV14 and TRBJ2-7; D not resolved. The length of the CDR3 is 12 residues. Germline V gene lookup returns CDR1 SGHDN and CDR2 FVKESK. Trimming stripped 3 bases from V and 5 bases from J, with 8 bases between. The CDR3 nucleotides read TGTGCCAGCAGCCAGCAGTGGAACGAGCAGTACTTC. This gives the protein CASSQQWNEQYF.

The chain links TRBV27 to TRBJ1-3; 7 positions match TRBD1. The CDR3 spans 15 residues. With V trimmed by 5 bases and J by 2 bases, 6 bases remained unmatched. Per the germline V gene, CDR1 is MNHEY and CDR2 is SMNVEV (reference sequence). The CDR3 DNA is TGTGCCAGCAGTCCCTACAGGGGCCCTGGAAACACCATATATTTT. Amino acids: CASSPYRGPGNTIYF.

The rearrangement joins TRBV5-1 to TRBJ1-5, with D perhaps matching TRBD1 (5 bases). CDR1 and CDR2 (germline): SGHRS, YFSETQ. The CDR3 is 16 amino acids. The V and J ends lost 4 bases and 3 bases respectively, with 17 bases between them. DNA for the CDR3: TGCGCCAGCAGCCCGGGTAGGGACGGGTTCAATCAGCCCCAGCATTTT. Protein product: CASSPGRDGFNQPQHF.

This clone was detected many times. The rearrangement uses TRBV21-1 and TRBJ2-1; the D call TRBD2 from the table was never checked on the DNA. TRBV21-1 is a known pseudogene. The CDR3 covers 13 residues. CDR3 region: CAKGERNRNEQFF. CDR3 sequence (DNA): TGTGCCAAGGGAGAGCGGAACCGCAATGAGCAGTTCTTC.

This clone came up a few times. This rearrangement joins TRBV11-1 to TRBJ2-3, with D possibly called TRBD1 or TRBD2 (5 bases each). V lost 6 bases and J 1 base, leaving 11 bases between the germline ends. Per the germline V gene, CDR1 is SGHAT and CDR2 is FQDESV (reference sequence). This CDR3 contains 14 residues. The CDR3 loop reads CASSGGHRTDTQYF. The CDR3 DNA is TGTGCCAGCAGTGGAGGACACCGCACAGATACGCAGTATTTT.